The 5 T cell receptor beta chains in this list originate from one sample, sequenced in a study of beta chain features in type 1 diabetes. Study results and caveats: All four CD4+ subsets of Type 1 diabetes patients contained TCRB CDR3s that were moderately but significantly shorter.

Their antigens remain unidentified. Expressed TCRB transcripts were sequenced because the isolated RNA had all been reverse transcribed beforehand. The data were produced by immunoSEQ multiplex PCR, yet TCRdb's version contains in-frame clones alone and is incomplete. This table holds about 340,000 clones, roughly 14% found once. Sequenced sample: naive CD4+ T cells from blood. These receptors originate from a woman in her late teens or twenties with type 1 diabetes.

The CDR3 loop is CASSVAGREGGNEQFF. The CDR3 DNA sequence: TGTGCCAGCAGCGTAGCTGGGCGGGAGGGCGGAAATGAGCAGTTCTTC. The rearrangement uses TRBV9 and TRBJ2-1, with 9 bases aligning to TRBD2. Germline CDR1 reads SGDLS; CDR2 reads YYNGEE. J gave up 7 bases and V 0 bases, and 8 bases lay outside the gene matches. This CDR3 comprises 16 residues.

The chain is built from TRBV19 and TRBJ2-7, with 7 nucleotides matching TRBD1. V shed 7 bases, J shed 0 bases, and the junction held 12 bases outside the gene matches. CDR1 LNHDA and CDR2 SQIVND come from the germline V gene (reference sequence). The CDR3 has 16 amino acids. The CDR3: CASTSRPGQSSYEQYF. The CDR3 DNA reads TGTGCCAGTACCTCAAGACCGGGACAGAGCTCCTACGAGCAGTACTTC. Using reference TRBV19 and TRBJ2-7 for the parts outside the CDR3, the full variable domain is DGGITQSPKYLFRKEGQNVTLSCEQNLNHDAMYWYRQDPGQGLRLIYYSQIVNDFQKGDIAEGYSVSREKKESFPLTVTSAQKNPTAFYLCASTSRPGQSSYEQYFGPGTRLTVT.

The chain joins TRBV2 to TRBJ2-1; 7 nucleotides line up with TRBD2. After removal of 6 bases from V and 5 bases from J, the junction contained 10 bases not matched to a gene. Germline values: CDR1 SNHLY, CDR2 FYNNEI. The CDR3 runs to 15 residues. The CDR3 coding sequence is TGTGCCAGCAGCCTGGGGGGGTCCGAGAACAATGAGCAGTTCTTC. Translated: CASSLGGSENNEQFF.

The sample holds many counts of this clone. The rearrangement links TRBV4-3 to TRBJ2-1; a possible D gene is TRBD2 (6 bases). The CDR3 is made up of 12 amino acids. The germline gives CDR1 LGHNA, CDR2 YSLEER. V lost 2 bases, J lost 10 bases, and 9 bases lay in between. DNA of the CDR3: TGCGCCAGCAGCCAACAAAGCGGGGAGCAGTTCTTC. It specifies CASSQQSGEQFF.

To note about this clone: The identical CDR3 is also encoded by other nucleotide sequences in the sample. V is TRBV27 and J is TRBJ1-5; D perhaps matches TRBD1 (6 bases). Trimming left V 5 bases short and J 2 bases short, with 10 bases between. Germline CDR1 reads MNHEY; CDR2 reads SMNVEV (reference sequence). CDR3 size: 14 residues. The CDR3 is CASSLRTGNQPQHF. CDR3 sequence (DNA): TGTGCCAGCAGTCTACGGACAGGCAATCAGCCCCAGCATTTT.